These 19 T cell receptor beta chains came from one sample sequenced in a study of blood T cell repertoires in COVID-19. The method was immunoSEQ multiplex PCR; TCRdb's version includes in-frame clones alone and lacks a portion of them. The sample carries 250,000 or so clones, approximately 86% recorded once. Source material: peripheral blood. These receptors were collected from a man in his forties with active or convalescent COVID-19.

Only a few counts were recorded for this clone. The chain links TRBV30 to TRBJ1-6; 12 bases fit TRBD1. The germline gives CDR1 GTSNPN, CDR2 SVGIG (reference sequence). The CDR3 is 14 amino acids. The V gene end was trimmed by 7 bases and the J gene end by 7 bases; junction bases not matched to a gene: 5. The CDR3 protein is CASPGTGGNSPLHF. DNA of the CDR3: TGTGCCTCTCCCGGGACAGGGGGCAATTCACCCCTCCACTTT.

This sequence joins TRBV24-1 and TRBJ2-7, with D perhaps matching TRBD1 (5 bases). The V end lost 4 bases, the J end lost 7 bases, and 16 bases lay between the germline ends. The CDR3 loop spans 14 amino acids. The germline V gene has CDR1 KGHDR and CDR2 SFDVKD. CDR3 sequence (DNA): TGTGCCACCAGTGACCGCCGGAAGGGGCGGGAGCAGTACTTC. This codes for CATSDRRKGREQYF.

This chain joins TRBV5-1 and TRBJ2-3, with 9 bases that match TRBD2. V trimming: 0 bases; J trimming: 3 bases; junction bases outside the gene matches: 5. Germline loops: CDR1 SGHRS, CDR2 YFSETQ. The CDR3 length is 16 residues. DNA for the CDR3: TGCGCCAGCAGCTTGGGCGTAGCGGGGGCAACAGATACGCAGTATTTT. Its protein product is CASSLGVAGATDTQYF. The variable domain in full, with the rest retrieved from reference TRBV5-1 and TRBJ2-3, is KAGVTQTPRYLIKTRGQQVTLSCSPISGHRSVSWYQQTPGQGLQFLFEYFSETQRNKGNFPGRFSGRQFSNSRSEMNVSTLELGDSALYLCASSLGVAGATDTQYFGPGTRLTVL.

The rearrangement uses TRBV4-1 and TRBJ1-5; tentatively, D is TRBD1 (6 bases). This CDR3 has 17 amino acids. Germline-derived CDR1 and CDR2 are MGHRA and YSYEKL. V lost 0 bases and J 7 bases, leaving 19 bases between the germline ends. The CDR3 DNA sequence: TGCGCCAGCAGCCAAGAGGGGACACTGGGTCGGAACCAGCCCCAGCATTTT. Translation gives CASSQEGTLGRNQPQHF.

V and J are TRBV6-5 and TRBJ1-1; 10 nucleotides align to TRBD1. Germline CDR1 reads MNHEY; CDR2 reads SVGAGI. The V and J ends lost 1 base and 8 bases, in that order; junction bases with no gene match: 4. The CDR3 sequence is 14 residues long. Here the CDR3 DNA reads TGTGCCAGCAGTTACTTGGACAGGGGGTGGGAAGCTTTCTTT. Amino acid sequence: CASSYLDRGWEAFF.

The V and J genes are TRBV9 and TRBJ2-3; perhaps TRBD2 as D (5 bases). The germline CDR1 and CDR2 sequences are SGDLS and YYNGEE. The germline V and J ends were trimmed by 6 bases and 0 bases, with 14 bases remaining between them. The CDR3 totals 15 residues. The DNA for the CDR3 is TGTGCCAGCACCTCAAGCGGAAGTAGCACAGATACGCAGTATTTT. This gives the protein CASTSSGSSTDTQYF.

The chain is built from TRBV27 and TRBJ2-3, with 7 bases aligning to TRBD2. The CDR3 extends over 16 amino acids. In germline, CDR1 is MNHEY, CDR2 SMNVEV (reference sequence). V was clipped by 5 bases and J by 1 base; unmatched bases: 9. The CDR3 coding sequence is TGTGCCAGCAGTCTCGTTCCGGCGGGGGGCACAGATACGCAGTATTTT. Protein product: CASSLVPAGGTDTQYF.

V usage is TRBV7-9 and J usage is TRBJ1-1, with D hard to call. The CDR3 runs to 13 residues. Germline-derived CDR1 and CDR2 are SEHNR and FQNEAQ (reference sequence). V was clipped by 4 bases and J by 4 bases, with 10 bases between them. The CDR3 spells CASSSSLSTEAFF. The DNA of the CDR3 is TGTGCCAGCAGCTCGAGTTTATCCACTGAAGCTTTCTTT.

V usage is TRBV14 and J usage is TRBJ1-2; the D is unclear. V was cut by 6 bases and J by 4 bases, with 18 bases left in between. The germline gives CDR1 SGHDN, CDR2 FVKESK. The CDR3 is 15 residues long. This CDR3 is CASSRAVLESYGYTF. CDR3 sequence (DNA): TGTGCCAGCAGTCGCGCGGTCCTGGAATCCTATGGCTACACCTTC.

The chain couples TRBV19 to TRBJ1-2; 8 bases are shared with TRBD1. The CDR3 consists of 18 residues. Looked up from germline, CDR1 is LNHDA and CDR2 is SQIVND (reference sequence). V dropped 3 bases and J dropped 5; count of bases not matched to a gene: 17. The CDR3 spells CASSIGPLRRDRRYGYTF. The CDR3 bases are TGTGCCAGTAGTATTGGTCCCTTGCGGCGGGACAGGCGTTATGGCTACACCTTC.

The chain has TRBV28 and TRBJ2-7; a possible D gene is TRBD1 (7 bases). CDR1 is MDHEN and CDR2 is SYDVKM in the germline V gene. The CDR3 runs 19 residues. The V end was cut by 4 bases, the J end by 0 bases, with 25 bases between. The CDR3 spells CASSSTLGPSGGSSYEQYF. DNA for the CDR3: TGTGCCAGCAGTTCTACCCTCGGTCCTTCAGGGGGGAGCTCCTACGAGCAGTACTTC. The full variable domain, completed using reference TRBV28 and TRBJ2-7, is DVKVTQSSRYLVKRTGEKVFLECVQDMDHENMFWYRQDPGLGLRLIYFSYDVKMKEKGDIPEGYSVSREKKERFSLILESASTNQTSMYLCASSSTLGPSGGSSYEQYFGPGTRLTVT.

This sequence joins TRBV13 and TRBJ2-5, with D perhaps matching TRBD2 (6 bases). The V end was cut by 2 bases, the J end by 4 bases, with 20 bases between. The CDR3 spans 17 residues. Germline V lookup: CDR1 PRHDT, CDR2 FYEKMQ (reference sequence). CDR3 nucleotide sequence: TGTGCCAGCAGCTTACCTGTTCAGGCGGGCGGGGTAGAGACCCAGTACTTC. The encoded protein is CASSLPVQAGGVETQYF.

The V and J genes are TRBV19 and TRBJ1-2; maybe TRBD1 (6 bases). V lost 5 bases and J 7 bases, leaving 11 bases between the germline ends. The CDR3 spans 12 residues. From germline, CDR1 is LNHDA and CDR2 SQIVND (reference sequence). CDR3 bases: TGTGCCAGTAGTCCTACAGGGACTGGCTACACCTTC. Translation gives CASSPTGTGYTF.

The chain employs TRBV6-4 and TRBJ1-1; TRBD1 matches 9 bases. The J segment lost 5 bases and the V segment lost 6 bases, leaving 7 bases of the junction unmatched. The germline V gene has CDR1 MRHNA and CDR2 SNTAGT. The CDR3 runs 14 residues. This CDR3 is CASRRQGGRTEAFF. The CDR3 DNA sequence: TGTGCCAGCAGGCGACAGGGGGGGCGAACTGAAGCTTTCTTT.

The chain recombines TRBV19 with TRBJ2-7; TRBD1 is a possible D gene (6 bases). V was shortened by 6 bases and J by 2 bases, with 11 bases between the two germline ends. CDR3 size: 13 residues. Germline CDR1 and CDR2: LNHDA and SQIVND (reference sequence). The CDR3 is CASRGTRPYEQYF. The DNA of the CDR3 is TGTGCCAGTAGAGGGACAAGACCCTACGAGCAGTACTTC.

The rearrangement joins TRBV28 to TRBJ1-5; D call uncertain. Germline-derived CDR1 and CDR2 are MDHEN and SYDVKM. V was clipped by 1 base and J by 5 bases, with 9 bases between them. The CDR3 is 14 amino acids. DNA of the CDR3: TGTGCCAGCAGTTTATTGGGCCCGGATCAGCCCCAGCATTTT. Residues: CASSLLGPDQPQHF.

The rearrangement links TRBV19 to TRBJ2-1; no definite D call. The CDR3 sequence is 12 residues long. V was trimmed by 4 bases and J by 4 bases, leaving 5 bases between them. CDR1 is LNHDA, CDR2 SQIVND, per germline (reference sequence). CDR3 protein: CASSRLYNEQFF. CDR3 bases: TGTGCCAGTAGTAGGCTTTACAATGAGCAGTTCTTC.

This clone was counted once. The chain uses TRBV7-9 and TRBJ1-1; a possible D gene is TRBD1 (6 bases). CDR1 is SEHNR, CDR2 FQNEAQ, per germline (reference sequence). The CDR3 is 15 residues long. V dropped 1 base and J dropped 0 bases, with 9 bases sitting between them. CDR3 bases: TGTGCCAGCAGCTTAGTGGGGGCTATGAACACTGAAGCTTTCTTT. As protein: CASSLVGAMNTEAFF.

In its sample, this clone was seen many times. The chain employs TRBV12-3 or TRBV12-4 and TRBJ1-1; weak D call: TRBD1 (5 bases). V lost 3 bases and J lost 4, with 9 bases in between. The CDR3 loop spans 13 amino acids. The CDR3 DNA is TGTGCCAGCAGTTTCGGGGGGACCACTGAAGCTTTCTTT. Amino acid sequence: CASSFGGTTEAFF.